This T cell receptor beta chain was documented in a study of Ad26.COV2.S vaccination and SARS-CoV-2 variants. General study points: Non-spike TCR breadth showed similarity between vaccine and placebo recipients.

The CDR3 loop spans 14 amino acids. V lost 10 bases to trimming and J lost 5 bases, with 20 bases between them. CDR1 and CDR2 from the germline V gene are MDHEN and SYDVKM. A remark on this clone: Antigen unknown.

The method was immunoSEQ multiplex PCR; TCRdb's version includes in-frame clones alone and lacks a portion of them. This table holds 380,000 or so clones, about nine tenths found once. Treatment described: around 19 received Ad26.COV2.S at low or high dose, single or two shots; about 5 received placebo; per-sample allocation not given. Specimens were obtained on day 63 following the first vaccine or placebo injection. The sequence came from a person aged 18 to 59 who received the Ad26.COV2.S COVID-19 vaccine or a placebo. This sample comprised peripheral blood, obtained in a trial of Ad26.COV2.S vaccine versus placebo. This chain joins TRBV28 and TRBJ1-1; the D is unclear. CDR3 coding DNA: TGTGCCACCCGGAGGGCAGCCTCGTGGACTGAAGCTTTCTTT. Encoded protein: CATRRAASWTEAFF.